A single sample gave rise to the 11 T cell receptor beta chains below, sequenced in a study of T cell repertoires in cytomegalovirus infection. For these TCRs, the target antigens are not known. TCRdb re-called the reads through MiXCR, storing one row per CDR3 protein. Of some 560,000 distinct CDR3 sequences in the sample, approximately 40% are singletons; the top ten hold 48%. Source: cultured PBMCs, taken from culture after CMV antigen stimulation. Source of these receptors: a human donor in good health (CMV status not recorded). Some clones in this sample may be carry-over from other donors' samples.

The V and J genes are TRBV27 and TRBJ1-5; D is unresolved. Germline CDR1 reads MNHEY; CDR2 reads SMNVEV (reference sequence). The V end was cut by 0 bases, the J end by 6 bases, with 6 bases between. The CDR3 length is 13 residues. DNA of the CDR3: TGTGCCAGCAGTTTATCTGGGCTTCAGCCCCAGCATTTT. Translated: CASSLSGLQPQHF.

This clonotype has only a few counts. V gene TRBV11-2 combines with J gene TRBJ2-3; 8 bases are shared with TRBD2. CDR1 is SGHAT and CDR2 is FQNNGV in the germline V gene. The CDR3 is 17 amino acids. Losses at the gene ends were 5 bases for V and 5 bases for J; bases not matched to a gene: 15. The chain's CDR3 is CASSGEVAGGSGDTQYF. CDR3 sequence (DNA): TGTGCCAGCAGCGGAGAAGTCGCGGGAGGCTCTGGAGATACGCAGTATTTT.

The gene calls are TRBV5-4 and TRBJ1-2; no firm D call. V was trimmed by 4 bases and J by 4 bases, leaving 11 bases between them. This CDR3 is built from 13 residues. CDR1 and CDR2 (germline): SGHNT, YYREEE (reference sequence). In DNA form, the CDR3 reads TGTGCCAGCAGCCCGGCGGAAGGCTATGGCTACACCTTC. This sequence encodes CASSPAEGYGYTF.

This clonotype has a count of ten or more. The chain recombines TRBV7-2 with TRBJ1-2; D is undetermined. Between the trimmed V and J ends, which lost 7 bases and 5 bases, there was a span of 17 bases. CDR1 and CDR2 (germline): SGHTA, FQGNSA. This CDR3 spans 14 amino acids. DNA for the CDR3: TGTGCCAGCACCATTATGGGTTTGGGATATGGCTACACCTTC. Translation gives CASTIMGLGYGYTF.

The chain links TRBV4-2 to TRBJ2-6; 10 bases agree with TRBD1. V lost 5 bases to trimming and J lost 1 base; unmatched junction nucleotides: 11. Per germline, CDR1 LGHNA and CDR2 YNFKEQ. This CDR3 contains 19 residues. The DNA for the CDR3 is TGTGCCAGCAGCTCCGACAGGGGGCAAGTTGGATCTGGGGCCAACGTCCTGACTTTC. As protein: CASSSDRGQVGSGANVLTF.

The chain employs TRBV7-2 and TRBJ2-7; 10 bases fit TRBD2. Trimming at V came to 5 bases and at J to 4 bases, leaving 8 bases not matched to a gene. CDR3 length equals 15 residues. Germline values: CDR1 SGHTA, CDR2 FQGNSA. The CDR3 DNA reads TGTGCCAGCAGCGCCGGCCCTAGCGGGAGTTACGAGCAGTACTTC. It yields the protein CASSAGPSGSYEQYF. The full variable domain, its missing parts supplied by reference TRBV7-2 and TRBJ2-7, is GAGVSQSPSNKVTEKGKDVELRCDPISGHTALYWYRQSLGQGLEFLIYFQGNSAPDKSGLPSDRFSAERTGGSVSTLTIQRTQQEDSAVYLCASSAGPSGSYEQYFGPGTRLTVT.

This sequence joins TRBV20-1 and TRBJ2-7, with D hard to call. Trimming removed 2 bases from V and 1 base from J, with 9 bases in between. The V gene's germline CDR1 is DFQATT and CDR2 SNEGSKA (reference sequence). The CDR3 contains 13 residues. The CDR3 coding sequence is TGCAGTGCTAGAAGTCCTGAATCCTACGAGCAGTACTTC. This translates into CSARSPESYEQYF.

Many counts were recorded for this clonotype. The V call is TRBV7-2, the J call TRBJ1-1; weak D call: TRBD1 (5 bases). This CDR3 comprises 16 residues. V lost 6 bases, J lost 8 bases, and 25 bases lay in between. Per the germline V gene, CDR1 is SGHTA and CDR2 is FQGNSA. Here the CDR3 reads CASRIRGTQDRPEAFF. CDR3 bases: TGTGCCAGCAGAATCCGGGGCACACAGGATCGCCCCGAAGCTTTCTTT.

The chain uses TRBV5-6 and TRBJ2-1, with D possibly matching TRBD2 (6 bases). Deletions cut 4 bases from V and 6 bases from J, with 14 bases between. The CDR3 has 14 residues. The V gene's germline CDR1 is SGHDT and CDR2 YYEEEE. CDR3 sequence: CASSPETRSNEQFF. In DNA form, the CDR3 reads TGTGCCAGCAGCCCCGAGACTAGGTCCAATGAGCAGTTCTTC.

This chain joins TRBV9 and TRBJ2-1, with a tentative D call TRBD2 (5 bases). CDR3 length equals 12 residues. The V end lost 3 bases, the J end lost 9 bases, and 10 bases lay between the germline ends. Germline lookup yields CDR1 SGDLS and CDR2 YYNGEE. CDR3 bases: TGTGCCAGCAGCGCTGGCGGAGGTGAGCAGTTCTTC. Translating it yields CASSAGGGEQFF.

This clonotype appeared many times. This rearrangement joins TRBV6-2 or TRBV6-3 to TRBJ2-7; D is unresolved. The V end was cut by 6 bases, the J end by 2 bases, with 5 bases between. The CDR3 sequence is 11 residues long. The germline gives CDR1 MNHEY, CDR2 SVGEGT. The CDR3 bases are TGTGCCAGCAGCCGCGCCTACGAGCAGTACTTC. This translates into CASSRAYEQYF.